This T cell receptor beta chain was observed in a study of T cell repertoires in cytomegalovirus infection. Study overall: An indication of both CMV infection and matching HLA type came from public TCR beta signatures. The study, taken as a whole, reports: Accumulated public TCR beta family frequency recognized individuals carrying CMV together with the relevant HLA. Dominating the ex vivo response were TCR beta clonotypes that were CMV-specific and HLA-C-restricted.

The CDR3 is 15 residues long. Germline CDR1 is ENHRY and CDR2 is SYGVKD. Germline trimming cut 3 bases from V and 5 bases from J; bases unmatched to any gene: 6. Details on this clonotype: The antigen remains unidentified.

TCRdb re-called the reads through MiXCR, storing one row per CDR3 protein. The top ten hold roughly a fifth of the sample, which has some 270,000 distinct CDR3 sequences, less than 25% seen once. This chain uses TRBV10-3 with TRBJ2-7; 11 bases align to TRBD1. Sequencing used cultured PBMCs, obtained from culture after CMV antigen stimulation. The clonotype was recovered from a human donor in good health (CMV status not recorded). Some clones in this sample may be carry-over from other donors' samples. The CDR3 DNA reads TGTGCCATCAGTGACCAGGACAGGGGGCGCCACGAGCAGTACTTC. As protein: CAISDQDRGRHEQYF.